The rows below give T cell receptor beta chains drawn from one sample of a study of blood T cells in healthy people across ages. TCRdb redid the calling of the 5' RACE reads with MiXCR, one entry per CDR3 protein. Altogether 780,000 or so distinct CDR3 sequences are present, roughly 50% being singletons, with the ten largest covering roughly 26%. The sequenced material came from blood. The source is a man between 40 and 49 years old in good health. Both conserved end residues are part of each CDR3. Each record gives: clone size, V gene, D gene, J gene, CDR3 length, CDR3 protein, CDR3 DNA. A D gene is named only where the DNA matches it firmly. Clone size is shown for a subset of rows, as once, few, many or a class of expanded clone.

clone_size: .; v_call: TRBV9; d_call: .; j_call: TRBJ2-2; cdr3_length: 14; cdr3_aa: CASSVVQATGELFF; cdr3_nt: TGTGCCAGCAGCGTAGTGCAGGCCACCGGGGAGCTGTTTTTT
clone_size: .; v_call: TRBV2; d_call: TRBD2; j_call: TRBJ2-7; cdr3_length: 18; cdr3_aa: CASRTGMRKRAGGYEQYF; cdr3_nt: TGTGCCAGCAGGACAGGGATGCGGAAGCGAGCGGGAGGGTACGAGCAGTACTTC
clone_size: .; v_call: TRBV28; d_call: .; j_call: TRBJ2-7; cdr3_length: 20; cdr3_aa: CASSFLWDLPGSGTSYEQYF; cdr3_nt: TGTGCCAGCAGTTTTCTTTGGGACCTACCGGGGTCAGGGACATCCTACGAGCAGTACTTC
clone_size: .; v_call: TRBV12-3/TRBV12-4; d_call: .; j_call: TRBJ2-7; cdr3_length: 12; cdr3_aa: CASSFSLREQYF; cdr3_nt: TGTGCCAGCAGTTTTAGTCTACGAGAGCAGTACTTC
clone_size: .; v_call: TRBV11-2; d_call: TRBD1; j_call: TRBJ2-7; cdr3_length: 15; cdr3_aa: CASSNDRELPYEQHF; cdr3_nt: TGTGCCAGCAGCAACGACAGGGAATTGCCCTACGAGCAGCACTTC
clone_size: .; v_call: TRBV7-2; d_call: TRBD1; j_call: TRBJ2-7; cdr3_length: 15; cdr3_aa: CASSARQGEPYEQYF; cdr3_nt: TGTGCCAGCAGCGCTAGACAGGGGGAACCATACGAGCAGTACTTC
clone_size: .; v_call: TRBV6-6; d_call: TRBD1; j_call: TRBJ2-4; cdr3_length: 15; cdr3_aa: CASSSQGALKNIQYF; cdr3_nt: TGTGCCAGCAGTTCCCAGGGGGCGCTCAAAAACATTCAGTACTTC
clone_size: .; v_call: TRBV10-3; d_call: TRBD1; j_call: TRBJ2-5; cdr3_length: 18; cdr3_aa: CAISESIPPTGPLETQYF; cdr3_nt: TGTGCCATCAGTGAGTCGATTCCCCCGACAGGGCCGTTGGAGACCCAGTACTTC
clone_size: .; v_call: TRBV7-9; d_call: TRBD1; j_call: TRBJ2-3; cdr3_length: 17; cdr3_aa: CASSPRPGTGYSDTQYF; cdr3_nt: TGTGCCAGCAGCCCGCGGCCCGGGACAGGGTATTCAGATACGCAGTATTTT
clone_size: .; v_call: TRBV28; d_call: .; j_call: TRBJ1-6; cdr3_length: 15; cdr3_aa: CASRFYKGANSPLHF; cdr3_nt: TGTGCCAGCAGGTTTTACAAGGGAGCAAATTCACCCCTCCACTTT
clone_size: .; v_call: TRBV4-1; d_call: .; j_call: TRBJ2-1; cdr3_length: 15; cdr3_aa: CASSQDGRGRETQFF; cdr3_nt: TGCGCCAGCAGCCAAGATGGGCGCGGTCGAGAGACCCAGTTCTTC
clone_size: .; v_call: TRBV21-1; d_call: .; j_call: TRBJ1-2; cdr3_length: 15; cdr3_aa: CASSPIIGGPYGYTF; cdr3_nt: TGTGCCAGCAGCCCAATAATTGGGGGACCCTATGGCTACACCTTC
clone_size: .; v_call: TRBV7-9; d_call: .; j_call: TRBJ1-2; cdr3_length: 14; cdr3_aa: CASTRGGGLYGYTF; cdr3_nt: TGTGCCAGCACCCGGGGTGGGGGTCTCTATGGCTACACCTTC
clone_size: .; v_call: TRBV20-1; d_call: TRBD2; j_call: TRBJ2-7; cdr3_length: 14; cdr3_aa: CSARTRPVAGEQYF; cdr3_nt: TGCAGTGCTAGGACCCGGCCCGTAGCGGGCGAGCAGTACTTC
clone_size: .; v_call: TRBV7-3; d_call: .; j_call: TRBJ2-4; cdr3_length: 11; cdr3_aa: CASNSLGEQYF; cdr3_nt: TGTGCCAGCAACTCACTCGGGGAGCAGTACTTC
clone_size: .; v_call: TRBV29-1; d_call: .; j_call: TRBJ1-4; cdr3_length: 14; cdr3_aa: CSVEYRSTNEKLFF; cdr3_nt: TGCAGCGTTGAGTACAGATCAACTAATGAAAAACTGTTTTTT
clone_size: .; v_call: TRBV29-1; d_call: .; j_call: TRBJ2-1; cdr3_length: 17; cdr3_aa: CSVVNRVQLIGYNEQFF; cdr3_nt: TGCAGCGTTGTTAACAGGGTTCAACTAATTGGCTACAATGAGCAGTTCTTC
clone_size: .; v_call: TRBV11-2; d_call: .; j_call: TRBJ2-3; cdr3_length: 17; cdr3_aa: CASSFSYGLGAADTQYF; cdr3_nt: TGTGCCAGCAGCTTCTCCTATGGCCTAGGGGCCGCAGATACGCAGTATTTT
clone_size: .; v_call: TRBV6-5; d_call: .; j_call: TRBJ2-7; cdr3_length: 15; cdr3_aa: CASSYGGLTYYEQYF; cdr3_nt: TGTGCCAGCAGTTACGGAGGGTTGACTTACTACGAGCAGTACTTC
clone_size: .; v_call: TRBV27; d_call: TRBD1; j_call: TRBJ1-1; cdr3_length: 14; cdr3_aa: CASRMGQMNTEAFF; cdr3_nt: TGTGCCAGCAGGATGGGACAGATGAACACTGAAGCTTTCTTT
clone_size: .; v_call: TRBV20-1; d_call: .; j_call: TRBJ1-1; cdr3_length: 14; cdr3_aa: CSAIVSGGRTEAFF; cdr3_nt: TGCAGTGCTATAGTCTCGGGGGGACGAACTGAAGCTTTCTTT
clone_size: .; v_call: TRBV7-2; d_call: .; j_call: TRBJ2-7; cdr3_length: 12; cdr3_aa: CASSPPGHEQYF; cdr3_nt: TGTGCCAGCAGCCCCCCGGGCCACGAGCAGTACTTC
clone_size: few; v_call: TRBV4-1; d_call: TRBD1; j_call: TRBJ2-4; cdr3_length: 13; cdr3_aa: CASSQIDRGQQYF; cdr3_nt: TGCGCCAGCAGCCAGATCGACAGGGGACAGCAGTACTTC
clone_size: once; v_call: TRBV7-9; d_call: .; j_call: TRBJ2-7; cdr3_length: 12; cdr3_aa: CASRAQGGEQYF; cdr3_nt: TGTGCCAGCCGCGCGCAGGGGGGCGAGCAGTACTTC
clone_size: .; v_call: TRBV7-2; d_call: .; j_call: TRBJ2-7; cdr3_length: 14; cdr3_aa: CASSVEGGGYEQYF; cdr3_nt: TGTGCCAGCAGCGTGGAGGGGGGGGGGTACGAGCAGTACTTC
clone_size: .; v_call: TRBV27; d_call: TRBD2; j_call: TRBJ2-1; cdr3_length: 13; cdr3_aa: CAVGTSRSDEQFF; cdr3_nt: TGTGCCGTCGGGACTAGCCGTTCGGATGAGCAGTTCTTC
clone_size: .; v_call: TRBV27; d_call: .; j_call: TRBJ1-1; cdr3_length: 15; cdr3_aa: CASRALVFRDTEAFF; cdr3_nt: TGTGCCAGCAGGGCTCTGGTGTTCAGGGACACTGAAGCTTTCTTT
clone_size: many; v_call: TRBV20-1; d_call: .; j_call: TRBJ1-5; cdr3_length: 16; cdr3_aa: CSARGTGTHSNQPQHF; cdr3_nt: TGCAGTGCTAGAGGTACAGGGACTCATAGCAATCAGCCCCAGCATTTT
clone_size: few; v_call: TRBV28; d_call: TRBD1; j_call: TRBJ2-7; cdr3_length: 14; cdr3_aa: CASSHRGFSNEQYF; cdr3_nt: TGTGCCAGCAGTCACAGGGGGTTCTCTAACGAGCAGTACTTC
clone_size: .; v_call: TRBV4-1; d_call: .; j_call: TRBJ2-7; cdr3_length: 15; cdr3_aa: CASSQEARTDYEQYF; cdr3_nt: TGCGCCAGCAGCCAAGAGGCTCGGACAGACTACGAGCAGTACTTC
clone_size: few; v_call: TRBV2; d_call: TRBD1; j_call: TRBJ1-5; cdr3_length: 14; cdr3_aa: CASSGDRGNQPQHF; cdr3_nt: TGTGCCAGCAGTGGGGACAGGGGGAATCAGCCCCAGCATTTT
clone_size: .; v_call: TRBV6-1; d_call: .; j_call: TRBJ2-5; cdr3_length: 13; cdr3_aa: CASSDPGIETQYF; cdr3_nt: TGTGCTAGCAGTGATCCCGGGATAGAGACCCAGTACTTC
clone_size: .; v_call: TRBV15; d_call: .; j_call: TRBJ2-4; cdr3_length: 16; cdr3_aa: CATSRASTGIVDIQYF; cdr3_nt: TGTGCCACCAGCAGAGCCAGCACAGGGATAGTTGACATTCAGTACTTC
clone_size: .; v_call: TRBV7-2; d_call: .; j_call: TRBJ1-5; cdr3_length: 15; cdr3_aa: CASSSDPYSNQPQHF; cdr3_nt: TGTGCCAGCAGCTCGGACCCTTATAGCAATCAGCCCCAGCATTTT
clone_size: few; v_call: TRBV9; d_call: TRBD1; j_call: TRBJ1-2; cdr3_length: 15; cdr3_aa: CASSPRQVTGYGYTF; cdr3_nt: TGTGCCAGCAGCCCGCGGCAAGTGACAGGGTATGGCTACACCTTC
clone_size: many; v_call: TRBV4-2; d_call: .; j_call: TRBJ2-2; cdr3_length: 14; cdr3_aa: CASSQDLGIGELFF; cdr3_nt: TGTGCCAGCAGCCAAGATTTGGGGATCGGGGAGCTGTTTTTT
clone_size: .; v_call: TRBV20-1; d_call: .; j_call: TRBJ2-3; cdr3_length: 14; cdr3_aa: CSARGQAAATAQYF; cdr3_nt: TGCAGTGCTAGGGGGCAGGCGGCGGCCACTGCGCAGTATTTT
clone_size: few; v_call: TRBV29-1; d_call: TRBD1; j_call: TRBJ1-1; cdr3_length: 14; cdr3_aa: CSVGRTGADTEAFF; cdr3_nt: TGCAGCGTGGGACGAACAGGGGCTGACACTGAAGCTTTCTTT
clone_size: once; v_call: TRBV28; d_call: TRBD2; j_call: TRBJ2-3; cdr3_length: 14; cdr3_aa: CASILAGGTDTQYF; cdr3_nt: TGTGCCAGCATTCTAGCGGGAGGCACAGATACGCAGTATTTT
clone_size: .; v_call: TRBV20-1; d_call: .; j_call: TRBJ1-3; cdr3_length: 12; cdr3_aa: CSARDTGNTIYF; cdr3_nt: TGCAGTGCGCGCGACACTGGAAACACCATATATTTT
clone_size: .; v_call: TRBV11-2; d_call: .; j_call: TRBJ1-6; cdr3_length: 15; cdr3_aa: CASTLARVSGSPLHF; cdr3_nt: TGTGCCAGCACCCTTGCACGGGTATCGGGATCACCCCTCCACTTT
clone_size: few; v_call: TRBV29-1; d_call: .; j_call: TRBJ2-3; cdr3_length: 12; cdr3_aa: CSVVPGGDTQYF; cdr3_nt: TGCAGCGTTGTGCCCGGGGGAGATACGCAGTATTTT
clone_size: .; v_call: TRBV20-1; d_call: .; j_call: TRBJ1-2; cdr3_length: 14; cdr3_aa: CSAREGVGVYGYTF; cdr3_nt: TGCAGTGCTAGAGAGGGGGTGGGAGTCTATGGCTACACCTTC
clone_size: .; v_call: TRBV12-3/TRBV12-4; d_call: .; j_call: TRBJ1-5; cdr3_length: 16; cdr3_aa: CASSFIGHRGNQPQHF; cdr3_nt: TGTGCCAGCAGTTTTATTGGACACCGGGGCAATCAGCCCCAGCATTTT
clone_size: .; v_call: TRBV6-2/TRBV6-3; d_call: .; j_call: TRBJ2-5; cdr3_length: 14; cdr3_aa: CASSRDSVQETQYF; cdr3_nt: TGTGCCAGCAGTCGCGACAGCGTCCAAGAGACCCAGTACTTC
clone_size: .; v_call: TRBV24-1; d_call: .; j_call: TRBJ2-1; cdr3_length: 15; cdr3_aa: CATSDFRLGAVEQFF; cdr3_nt: TGTGCCACCAGTGATTTTAGACTGGGGGCCGTAGAGCAGTTCTTC
clone_size: .; v_call: TRBV7-2; d_call: .; j_call: TRBJ1-1; cdr3_length: 15; cdr3_aa: CASSFKTGGSTEAFF; cdr3_nt: TGTGCCAGCAGCTTCAAGACGGGGGGTAGCACTGAAGCTTTCTTT
clone_size: .; v_call: TRBV5-1; d_call: TRBD1; j_call: TRBJ2-1; cdr3_length: 15; cdr3_aa: CASSFVPESGQEQFF; cdr3_nt: TGCGCCAGCAGCTTTGTCCCCGAGTCGGGACAGGAGCAGTTCTTC
clone_size: .; v_call: TRBV6-4; d_call: .; j_call: TRBJ2-1; cdr3_length: 12; cdr3_aa: CASSDSFGEQFF; cdr3_nt: TGTGCCAGCAGTGACAGCTTTGGGGAGCAGTTCTTC